The clone carrying this TCR beta chain was seen a handful of times. V lost 6 bases and J 2 bases, leaving 7 bases between the germline ends. CDR3 size: 12 residues. Germline CDR1 is MNHEY and CDR2 is SVGEGT. This record comes from a study of T-cell reconstitution after alpha-beta-depleted transplantation in children. The TCRbeta library was prepared with unique molecular identifiers. TCRdb itself ran the PCR reads through MiXCR, one entry per CDR3 protein. The sample records 200,000 to 250,000 distinct CDR3 sequences, about 9.2% being singletons. This clonotype originated in a human donor who donated a stem cell graft to a child with acute lymphoblastic leukemia. This sequence joins TRBV6-2 or TRBV6-3 and TRBJ1-2; D ambiguous. Sequenced material: PBMCs from the stem cell graft donor, taken from the stem cell graft. The chain's CDR3 is CASRLDNYGYTF. The DNA for the CDR3 is TGTGCCAGCAGGTTGGACAACTATGGCTACACCTTC.